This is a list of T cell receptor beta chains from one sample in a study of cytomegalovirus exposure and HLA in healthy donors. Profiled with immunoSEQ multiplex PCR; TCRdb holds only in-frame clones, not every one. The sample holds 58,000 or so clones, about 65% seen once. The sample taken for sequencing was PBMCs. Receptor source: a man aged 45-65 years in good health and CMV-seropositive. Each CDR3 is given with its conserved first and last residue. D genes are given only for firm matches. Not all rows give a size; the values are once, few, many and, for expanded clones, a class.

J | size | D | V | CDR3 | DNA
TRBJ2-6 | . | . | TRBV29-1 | CSVVGGMGSGANVLTF | TGCAGCGTTGTCGGAGGGATGGGATCTGGGGCCAACGTCCTGACTTTC
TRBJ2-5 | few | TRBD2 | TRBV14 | CASSQGLAGGRSQKTQYF | TGTGCCAGCAGCCAAGGACTAGCGGGAGGGCGCAGTCAAAAGACCCAGTACTTC
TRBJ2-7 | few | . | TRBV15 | CATSRDQSYEQYF | TGTGCCACCAGCAGAGATCAGTCCTACGAGCAGTACTTC
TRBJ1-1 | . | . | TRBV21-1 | CASSKGGGGWTEAFF | TGTGCCAGCAGCAAAGGAGGTGGAGGGTGGACTGAAGCTTTCTTT
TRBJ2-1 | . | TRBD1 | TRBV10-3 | CAIEGADRDNEQFF | TGTGCCATAGAGGGGGCTGACAGGGATAATGAGCAGTTCTTC
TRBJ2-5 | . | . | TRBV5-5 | CASSPVRDNQETQYF | TGTGCCAGCAGCCCGGTTAGGGACAACCAAGAGACCCAGTACTTC
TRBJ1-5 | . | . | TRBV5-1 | CASSLDGQSNQPQHF | TGCGCCAGCAGCTTGGATGGGCAGAGCAATCAGCCCCAGCATTTT
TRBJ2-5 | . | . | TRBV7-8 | CASSFVRETQYF | TGTGCCAGCAGCTTTGTTCGAGAGACCCAGTACTTC
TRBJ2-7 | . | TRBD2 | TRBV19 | CASSIVLTSGGNEQYF | TGTGCCAGTAGTATAGTACTGACTAGCGGGGGCAACGAGCAGTACTTC
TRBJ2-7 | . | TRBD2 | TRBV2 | CASSVGGGSYEQYF | TGTGCCAGCAGTGTCGGGGGAGGGTCCTACGAGCAGTACTTC
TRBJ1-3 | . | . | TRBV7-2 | CASGLIGSGNTIYF | TGTGCCTCCGGACTAATCGGCTCTGGAAACACCATATATTTT
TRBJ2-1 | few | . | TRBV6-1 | CASSEKTLYEQFF | TGTGCCAGCAGTGAAAAGACACTTTATGAGCAGTTCTTC
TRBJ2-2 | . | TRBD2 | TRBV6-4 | CASSGLAGVRTGELFF | TGTGCCAGCTCGGGACTAGCGGGAGTGCGGACCGGGGAGCTGTTTTTT
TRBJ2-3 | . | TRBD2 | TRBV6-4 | CASSPSSGGALDTQYF | TGTGCCAGCAGTCCCAGTAGCGGGGGGGCCTTAGATACGCAGTATTTT
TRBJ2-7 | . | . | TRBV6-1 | CASSEASAASYEQYF | TGTGCCAGCAGTGAAGCTAGCGCGGCTTCTTACGAGCAGTACTTC
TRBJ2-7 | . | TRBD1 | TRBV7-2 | CASRYQGAPQQYF | TGTGCCAGCAGGTATCAGGGGGCCCCACAGCAGTACTTC
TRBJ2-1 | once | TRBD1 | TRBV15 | CATSGQGAKQFF | TGTGCCACCAGCGGACAGGGGGCAAAGCAGTTCTTC
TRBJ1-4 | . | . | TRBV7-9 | CASSLTVEKLFF | TGTGCCAGCAGCTTAACTGTTGAAAAACTGTTTTTT
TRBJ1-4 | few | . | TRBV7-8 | CASRGISNEKLFF | TGTGCCAGTCGAGGCATTTCTAATGAAAAACTGTTTTTT
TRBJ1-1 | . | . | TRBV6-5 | CATRLGGLATEAFF | TGTGCCACCAGGCTCGGGGGTCTGGCCACTGAAGCTTTCTTT
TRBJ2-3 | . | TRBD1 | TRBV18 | CASSPDRGTSTDTQYF | TGTGCCAGCTCACCCGACAGGGGAACTAGCACAGATACGCAGTATTTT
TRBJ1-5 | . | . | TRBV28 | CASTTGRAPLNQPQHF | TGTGCCAGCACCACTGGGCGGGCGCCGTTGAATCAGCCCCAGCATTTT
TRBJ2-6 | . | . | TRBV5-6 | CASILDSPGANVLTF | TGTGCCAGCATCCTCGACAGCCCTGGGGCCAACGTCCTGACTTTC
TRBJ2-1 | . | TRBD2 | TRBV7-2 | CASSPSGGPLGEQFF | TGTGCCAGCAGCCCTAGCGGGGGCCCCTTGGGTGAGCAGTTCTTC
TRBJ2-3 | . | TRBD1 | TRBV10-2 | CASSERSRQGVTDTQYF | TGCGCCAGCAGTGAAAGGTCGAGACAGGGTGTCACAGATACGCAGTATTTT
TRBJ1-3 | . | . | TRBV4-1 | CASSQTGTNTIYF | TGCGCCAGCAGCCAAACAGGGACAAACACCATATATTTT
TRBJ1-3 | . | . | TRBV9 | CASSARPGNTIYF | TGTGCCAGCAGCGCTCGTCCTGGAAACACCATATATTTT
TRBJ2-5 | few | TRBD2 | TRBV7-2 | CASSLLAGGLETQYF | TGTGCCAGCAGCTTATTAGCGGGGGGTCTCGAGACCCAGTACTTC
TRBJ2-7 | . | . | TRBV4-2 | CASSQDAGSSYEQYF | TGTGCCAGCAGCCAAGACGCGGGGAGCTCCTACGAGCAGTACTTC
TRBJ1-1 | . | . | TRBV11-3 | CASSLDLETEAFF | TGTGCCAGCAGCTTAGATCTTGAGACTGAAGCTTTCTTT
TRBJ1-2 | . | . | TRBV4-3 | CASSQEVRHGGYTF | TGCGCCAGCAGCCAAGAGGTGCGGCACGGAGGCTACACCTTC
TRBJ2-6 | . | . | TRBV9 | CASSATGHSLSGANVLTF | TGTGCCAGCAGTGCGACGGGACACAGCCTCTCTGGGGCCAACGTCCTGACTTTC
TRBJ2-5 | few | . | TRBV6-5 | CASSYSGIQETQYF | TGTGCCAGCAGTTACTCGGGCATCCAAGAGACCCAGTACTTC
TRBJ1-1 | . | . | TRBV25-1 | CASSWTENTGTGVAFF | TGTGCCAGCAGCTGGACAGAGAACACTGGAACTGGTGTAGCTTTCTTT
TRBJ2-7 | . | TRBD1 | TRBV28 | CASSFRGLYEQYF | TGTGCCAGCAGTTTTAGGGGGCTTTACGAGCAGTACTTC
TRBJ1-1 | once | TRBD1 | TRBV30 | CAWGTGVNTEAFF | TGTGCCTGGGGGACAGGGGTGAACACTGAAGCTTTCTTT
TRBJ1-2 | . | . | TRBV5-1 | CASSLTYPRDGYTF | TGCGCCAGCAGCTTGACGTACCCCCGGGATGGCTACACCTTC
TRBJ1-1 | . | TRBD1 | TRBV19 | CASSIGGRTGLATEAFF | TGTGCCAGTAGTATAGGGGGTCGGACAGGGTTGGCCACTGAAGCTTTCTTT
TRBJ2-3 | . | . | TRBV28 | CASSSHLRRDLTDTQYF | TGTGCCAGCAGTTCCCACCTCCGTCGGGATTTAACAGATACGCAGTATTTT
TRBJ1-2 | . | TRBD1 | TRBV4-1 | CASSQDVGQGVYYGYTF | TGCGCCAGCAGCCAAGACGTAGGACAGGGAGTTTATTATGGCTACACCTTC